A single sample gave rise to the 6 T cell receptor beta chains below, sequenced in a study of vaccination and CD4 T cells after COVID-19. An Oncomine TCR Beta short-read assay was used to sequence the DNA from cultured CD4+ T cells. TCRdb re-called the PCR reads with MiXCR, one entry per CDR3 protein. The repertoire consists of tens of thousands of distinct CDR3 sequences, with roughly 52% occurring once and the leading ten covering 28%. These receptors have no known antigen. Treatment here: roughly 10-day PBMC culture with coronavirus spike peptide pools or control peptides (ViraFEST assay). Sequenced material: CD4+ T cells from blood, cultured in vitro, taken before SARS-CoV-2 vaccination. These receptors all come from a human donor who received a COVID-19 vaccine.

This chain uses TRBV3-1 with TRBJ1-3, with 9 bases lining up with TRBD1. V was clipped by 2 bases and J by 4 bases; unmatched bases: 6. The CDR3 has 16 amino acids. Germline lookup yields CDR1 LGHDT and CDR2 YNNKEL (reference sequence). The CDR3 spells CASSQLTGGWGNTIYF. In DNA form, the CDR3 reads TGTGCCAGCAGCCAACTTACAGGGGGCTGGGGAAACACCATATATTTT.

This clonotype has a handful of counts. This chain connects TRBV20-1 to TRBJ1-5, with D unclear. Germline V CDR1 and CDR2: DFQATT, SNEGSKA (reference sequence). This CDR3 contains 14 residues. Trimming removed 5 bases at V and 2 bases at J, with 13 bases between. Here the CDR3 DNA reads TGCAGTGCTTCGGACGTGAGGGGCAATCAGCCCCAGCATTTT. This encodes CSASDVRGNQPQHF.

The genes are TRBV5-4 and TRBJ2-1; TRBD2 matches at 12 bases. Per germline, CDR1 SGHNT and CDR2 YYREEE (reference sequence). This CDR3 has 15 residues. V lost 2 bases to trimming and J lost 4 bases; unmatched junction nucleotides: 1. CDR3 nucleotides: TGTGCCAGCAGCTTCGGACTAGCGGGATACAATGAGCAGTTCTTC. It specifies CASSFGLAGYNEQFF. The full variable domain, its missing parts supplied by reference TRBV5-4 and TRBJ2-1, is ETGVTQSPTHLIKTRGQQVTLRCSSQSGHNTVSWYQQALGQGPQFIFQYYREEENGRGNFPPRFSGLQFPNYSSELNVNALELDDSALYLCASSFGLAGYNEQFFGPGTRLTVL.

The rearrangement joins TRBV15 to TRBJ1-4; TRBD1 matches 8 bases. Trimming cost V 2 bases and J 8 bases; bases outside gene matches: 10. The germline CDR1 and CDR2 sequences are LNHNV and YYDKDF (reference sequence). This CDR3 contains 16 residues. DNA for the CDR3: TGTGCCACCAGCAGAAGCGGACAGGGATCGAGCGAAAAACTGTTTTTT. Translating gives CATSRSGQGSSEKLFF.

The V and J genes are TRBV19 and TRBJ2-7, with a possible D match to TRBD2 (5 bases). This CDR3 is 13 amino acids long. Germline assignment: CDR1 LNHDA and CDR2 SQIVND (reference sequence). Trimming took off 2 bases at V and 6 bases at J, with 11 bases between the two ends. The DNA for the CDR3 is TGTGCCAGTAGTATATATGAGGGAAGCGAGCAGTACTTC. The encoded protein is CASSIYEGSEQYF.

The chain carries TRBV9 and TRBJ1-3; D remains unclear. Germline CDR1 SGDLS, CDR2 YYNGEE. V was cut by 0 bases and J by 2 bases, with 12 bases left in between. This CDR3 spans 16 amino acids. This CDR3 reads CASSVDARGTGNTIYF. CDR3 DNA sequence: TGTGCCAGCAGCGTAGACGCGCGGGGAACTGGAAACACCATATATTTT. The full variable domain, in which reference TRBV9 and TRBJ1-3 provide the parts outside the CDR3, is DSGVTQTPKHLITATGQRVTLRCSPRSGDLSVYWYQQSLDQGLQFLIQYYNGEERAKGNILERFSAQQFPDLHSELNLSSLELGDSALYFCASSVDARGTGNTIYFGEGSWLTVV.